This paragraph covers one T cell receptor beta chain sequence. Its antigen remains undetermined. The record has no base qualities; no much larger clone is one base away. The record originates from a study of blood T cell repertoires in COVID-19 (dated by TCRdb to 2019 to 2021). For the study in its entirety: The collaborator samples originated in the United States, Italy and Spain and spanned the acute and convalescent phases of COVID-19. The material from the prospective study consisted of cDNA or gDNA derived from T cells, B-cell-depleted T cells, or PBMCs. Subjects who had been exposed to COVID-19, were actively infected with it, or had recovered from it provided the deeply sampled blood TCRbeta repertoires that made up the dataset. The repertoires were made available in a free public database intended to serve as a resource for research on the immune response to SARS-CoV-2. The samples were drawn from the first 160 participants of the ongoing ImmuneRACE study and from 1,254 subjects provided by 6 global collaborators. Nearly every sample came with metadata listing a de-identified subject ID, COVID-19 status, age in years and sex. Where available, HLA class I and class II types were obtained from metadata supplied by the sample provider rather than from assay-based typing. Summary of the overall study and its limitations: The amount of clinical and demographic metadata varied by source and participant and was provided uncurated.

Whole blood was collected in K2EDTA tubes by collaborating institutions according to the institutions' own protocols. For TCRbeta analysis, collaborator samples were shipped as frozen whole blood, as isolated PBMCs, or as DNA extracted from either sample type. The immunoSEQ Assay, a bias-controlled multiplex PCR, was used to amplify TCRbeta CDR3 regions from genomic DNA. The original pipeline was this. Within the assay, amplification of reference gene primers was used to estimate how many nucleated cells each sample contained. To quantify the absolute abundance of each unique TCRbeta CDR3 rearrangement, sequence reads were collapsed and filtered. Productive Simpson clonality was computed per sample as the square root of Simpson's diversity index over productive rearrangements. In its TCRdb copy, this immuneACCESS table keeps in-frame sequences only and misses some clones. Where compared with another copy, unresolved V genes explain less than half of these, and the others have no known cause. V, J and clone size are taken as reported in that table, and D and trimming were inferred from the DNA itself. This sample gives tens of thousands of clones in total; about four fifths of them show up just once. About 25% of the sample lies in the top ten.

Sequenced input: peripheral blood. The receptor was derived from a human donor in a cohort sampled during active COVID-19.

The CDR3 reads CASSPLGDSINEQFF. The sequenced DNA is TGTGCCAGCTCACCACTTGGGGACTCCATCAATGAGCAGTTCTTC. The V gene is TRBV18 and the J gene is TRBJ2-1; the D gene is perhaps TRBD2, from 6 matching bases. The germline V gene encodes CDR1 KGHSH and CDR2 LQKENI. From cysteine to phenylalanine, the CDR3 is 15 amino acids long. CDR3 DNA only is kept here, 45 bases in frame from base 1. The V end loses 1 base and the J end loses 6 bases, and a stretch of 13 bases separates them.